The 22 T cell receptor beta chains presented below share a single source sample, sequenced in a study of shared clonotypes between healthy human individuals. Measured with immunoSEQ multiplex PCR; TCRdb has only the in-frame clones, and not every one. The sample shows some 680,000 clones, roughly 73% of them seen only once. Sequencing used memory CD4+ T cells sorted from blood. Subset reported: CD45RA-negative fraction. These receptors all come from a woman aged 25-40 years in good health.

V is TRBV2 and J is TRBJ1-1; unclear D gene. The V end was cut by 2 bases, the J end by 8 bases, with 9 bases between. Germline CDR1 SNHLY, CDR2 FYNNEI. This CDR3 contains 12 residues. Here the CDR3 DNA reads TGTGCCAGCAGTGAAACCGGGCTAGAAGCTTTCTTT. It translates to CASSETGLEAFF.

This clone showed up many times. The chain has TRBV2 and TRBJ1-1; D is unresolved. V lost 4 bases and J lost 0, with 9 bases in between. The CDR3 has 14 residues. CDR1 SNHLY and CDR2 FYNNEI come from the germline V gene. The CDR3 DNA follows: TGTGCCAGCAGTGTGCAGCCGTTGAACACTGAAGCTTTCTTT. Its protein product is CASSVQPLNTEAFF.

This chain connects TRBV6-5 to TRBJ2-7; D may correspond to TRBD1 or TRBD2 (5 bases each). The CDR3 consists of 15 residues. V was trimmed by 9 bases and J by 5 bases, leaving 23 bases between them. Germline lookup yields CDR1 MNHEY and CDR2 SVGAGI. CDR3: CASRGDGRATHEQYF. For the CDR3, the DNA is TGTGCCAGTCGAGGGGATGGGCGGGCGACGCACGAGCAGTACTTC.

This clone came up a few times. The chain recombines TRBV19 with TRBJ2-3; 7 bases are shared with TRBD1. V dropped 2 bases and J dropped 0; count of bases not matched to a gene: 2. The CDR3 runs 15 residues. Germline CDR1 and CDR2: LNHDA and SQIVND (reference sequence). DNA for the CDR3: TGTGCCAGTAGTATATCGGGACAGAGCACAGATACGCAGTATTTT. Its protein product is CASSISGQSTDTQYF.

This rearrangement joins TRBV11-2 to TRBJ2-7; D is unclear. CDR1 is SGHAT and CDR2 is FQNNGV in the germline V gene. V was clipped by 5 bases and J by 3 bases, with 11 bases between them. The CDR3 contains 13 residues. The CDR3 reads CASSPPLVYEQYF. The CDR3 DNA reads TGTGCCAGCAGCCCTCCCTTGGTCTACGAGCAGTACTTC. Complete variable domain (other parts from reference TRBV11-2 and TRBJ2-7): EAGVAQSPRYKIIEKRQSVAFWCNPISGHATLYWYQQILGQGPKLLIQFQNNGVVDDSQLPKDRFSAERLKGVDSTLKIQPAKLEDSAVYLCASSPPLVYEQYFGPGTRLTVT.

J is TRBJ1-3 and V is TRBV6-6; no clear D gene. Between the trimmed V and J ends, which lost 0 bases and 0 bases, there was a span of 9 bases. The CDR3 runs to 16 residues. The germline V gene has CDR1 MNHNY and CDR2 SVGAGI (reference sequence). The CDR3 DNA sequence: TGTGCCAGCAGTTACTCGGGCTCGAGCTCTGGAAACACCATATATTTT. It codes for CASSYSGSSSGNTIYF.

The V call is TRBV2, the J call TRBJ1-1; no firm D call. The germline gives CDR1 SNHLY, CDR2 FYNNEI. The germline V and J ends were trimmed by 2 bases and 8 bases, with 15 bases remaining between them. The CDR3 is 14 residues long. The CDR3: CASSEISQRREAFF. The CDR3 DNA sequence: TGTGCCAGCAGTGAAATTTCCCAACGACGCGAAGCTTTCTTT.

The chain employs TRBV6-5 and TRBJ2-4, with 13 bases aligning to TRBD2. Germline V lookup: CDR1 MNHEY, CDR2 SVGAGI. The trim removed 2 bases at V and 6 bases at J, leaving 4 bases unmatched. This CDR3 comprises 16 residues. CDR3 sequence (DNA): TGTGCCAGCAGTTACGGGACTAGCGGGACGAGAAACATTCAGTACTTC. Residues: CASSYGTSGTRNIQYF.

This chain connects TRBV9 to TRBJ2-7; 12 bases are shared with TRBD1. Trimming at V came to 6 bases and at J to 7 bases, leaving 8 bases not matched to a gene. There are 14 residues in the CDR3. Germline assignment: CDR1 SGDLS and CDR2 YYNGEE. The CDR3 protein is CASKPGQGAGEQYF. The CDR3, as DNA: TGTGCCAGCAAACCGGGACAGGGGGCTGGTGAGCAGTACTTC.

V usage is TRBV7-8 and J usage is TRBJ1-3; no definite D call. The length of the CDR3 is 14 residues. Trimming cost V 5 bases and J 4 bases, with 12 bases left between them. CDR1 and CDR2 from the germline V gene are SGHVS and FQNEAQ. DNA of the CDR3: TGTGCCAGCAGCATAGGCGGGCCGGGAAACACCATATATTTT. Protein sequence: CASSIGGPGNTIYF.

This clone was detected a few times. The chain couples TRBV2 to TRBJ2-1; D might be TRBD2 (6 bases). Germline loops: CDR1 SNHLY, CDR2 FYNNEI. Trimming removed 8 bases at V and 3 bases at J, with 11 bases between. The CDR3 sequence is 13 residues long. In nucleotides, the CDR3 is TGTGCCAGCGGAGCGGGCTTCTACAATGAGCAGTTCTTC. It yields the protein CASGAGFYNEQFF.

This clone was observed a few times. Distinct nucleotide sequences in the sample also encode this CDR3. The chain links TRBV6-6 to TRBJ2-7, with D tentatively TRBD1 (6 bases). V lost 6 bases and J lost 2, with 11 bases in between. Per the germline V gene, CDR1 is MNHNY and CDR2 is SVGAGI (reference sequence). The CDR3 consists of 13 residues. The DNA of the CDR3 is TGTGCCAGCAGCCGACAGGATACCTACGAGCAGTACTTC. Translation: CASSRQDTYEQYF.

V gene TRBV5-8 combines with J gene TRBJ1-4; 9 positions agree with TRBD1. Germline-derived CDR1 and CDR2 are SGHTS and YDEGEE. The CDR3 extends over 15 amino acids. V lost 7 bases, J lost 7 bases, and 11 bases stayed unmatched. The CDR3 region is CASHLDRGRREKLFF. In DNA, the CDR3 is TGTGCCAGCCACTTAGACAGGGGGAGGCGTGAAAAACTGTTTTTT. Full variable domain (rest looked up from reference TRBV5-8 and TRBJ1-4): EAGVTQSPTHLIKTRGQQATLRCSPISGHTSVYWYQQALGLGLQFLLWYDEGEERNRGNFPPRFSGRQFPNYSSELNVNALELEDSALYLCASHLDRGRREKLFFGSGTQLSVL.

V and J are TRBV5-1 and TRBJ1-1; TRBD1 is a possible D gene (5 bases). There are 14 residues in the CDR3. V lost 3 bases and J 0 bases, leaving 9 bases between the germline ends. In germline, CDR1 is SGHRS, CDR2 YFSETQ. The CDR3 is CASSWDGMNTEAFF. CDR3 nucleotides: TGCGCCAGCAGCTGGGACGGCATGAACACTGAAGCTTTCTTT.

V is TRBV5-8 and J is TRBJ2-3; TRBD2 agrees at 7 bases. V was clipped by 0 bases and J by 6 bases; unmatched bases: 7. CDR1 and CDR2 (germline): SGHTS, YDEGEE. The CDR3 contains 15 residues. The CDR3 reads CASSLAGAGSDTQYF. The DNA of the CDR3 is TGTGCCAGCAGCTTGGCTGGAGCGGGAAGCGATACGCAGTATTTT.

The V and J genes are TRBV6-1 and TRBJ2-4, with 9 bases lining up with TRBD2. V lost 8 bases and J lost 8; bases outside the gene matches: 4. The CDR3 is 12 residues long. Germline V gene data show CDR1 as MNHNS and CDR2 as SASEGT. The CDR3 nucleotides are TGTGCCAGCCTAGCGGGACTGGACATTCAGTACTTC. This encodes CASLAGLDIQYF.

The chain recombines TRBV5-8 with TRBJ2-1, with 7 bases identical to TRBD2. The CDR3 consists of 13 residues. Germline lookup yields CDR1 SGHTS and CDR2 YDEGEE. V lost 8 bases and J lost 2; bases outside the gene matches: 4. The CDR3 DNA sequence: TGTGCCAGTGCGGGAGTCGCCTACAATGAGCAGTTCTTC. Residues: CASAGVAYNEQFF.

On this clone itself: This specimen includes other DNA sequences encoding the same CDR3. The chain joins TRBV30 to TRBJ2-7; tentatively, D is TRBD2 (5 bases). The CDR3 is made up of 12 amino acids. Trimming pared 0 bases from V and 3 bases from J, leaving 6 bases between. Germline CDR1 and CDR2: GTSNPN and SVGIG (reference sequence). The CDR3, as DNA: TGTGCCTGGAGTGTCGGAGGCTACGAGCAGTACTTC. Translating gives CAWSVGGYEQYF.

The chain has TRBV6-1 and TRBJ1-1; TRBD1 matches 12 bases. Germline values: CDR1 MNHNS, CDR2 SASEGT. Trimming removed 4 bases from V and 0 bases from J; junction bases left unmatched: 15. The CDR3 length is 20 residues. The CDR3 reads CASSAGTGGGRSSMNTEAFF. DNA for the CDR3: TGTGCCAGCAGTGCCGGGACAGGGGGCGGAAGGTCATCCATGAACACTGAAGCTTTCTTT.

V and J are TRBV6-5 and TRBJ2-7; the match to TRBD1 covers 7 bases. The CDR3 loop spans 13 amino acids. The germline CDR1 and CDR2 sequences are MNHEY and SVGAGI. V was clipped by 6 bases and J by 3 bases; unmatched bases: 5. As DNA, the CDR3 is TGTGCCAGCAGACGAGGACAGGACTACGAGCAGTACTTC. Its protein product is CASRRGQDYEQYF.

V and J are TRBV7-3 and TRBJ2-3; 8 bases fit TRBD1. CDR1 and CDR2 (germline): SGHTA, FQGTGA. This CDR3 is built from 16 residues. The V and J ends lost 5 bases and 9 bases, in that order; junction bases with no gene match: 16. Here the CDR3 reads CASSIFPGQDIGTQYF. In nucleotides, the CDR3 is TGTGCCAGCAGCATCTTCCCGGGACAGGATATCGGGACGCAGTATTTT.

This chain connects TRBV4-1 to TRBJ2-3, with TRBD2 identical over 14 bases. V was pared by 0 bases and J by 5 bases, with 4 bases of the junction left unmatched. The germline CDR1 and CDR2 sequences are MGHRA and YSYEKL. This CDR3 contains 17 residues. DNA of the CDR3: TGCGCCAGCAGCCAAGAATTTGGACTAGCGGGAGGAGATACGCAGTATTTT. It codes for CASSQEFGLAGGDTQYF.